Below are 31 T cell receptor beta chains sequenced from a single sample in a study of neurological immune-mediated disorders. TCRdb re-derived calls from the 5' RACE reads in MiXCR, one entry per CDR3 protein. This repertoire shows tens of thousands of distinct CDR3 sequences, about a tenth found once; its top ten account for 1.6%. Time point described: longitudinal time-point 1 (baseline). Material: PBMCs. The receptors come from a woman in her thirties or forties in good health.

In its sample, this clonotype was seen once. A much larger clone lies a single base off, so this may be a read error. The chain employs TRBV30 and TRBJ2-1; D not resolved. The germline gives CDR1 GTSNPN, CDR2 SVGIG (reference sequence). CDR3 length equals 11 residues. V lost 3 bases and J lost 10, with 10 bases in between. The CDR3 bases are TGTGCCTGGAGCGAGTTAGTAGAGCAGTTCTTC. It is translated as CAWSELVEQFF.

This clonotype was detected many times. CDR3: CASARNGETDEQFF. The CDR3 coding sequence is TGCGCCAGCGCAAGGAACGGTGAAACGGATGAGCAGTTCTTC. The rearrangement links TRBV5-1 to TRBJ2-1; D gene unclear. Trimming shortened V by 7 bases and J by 8 bases, and 19 bases separated the two germline ends. The CDR3 is made up of 14 amino acids. In germline, CDR1 is SGHRS, CDR2 YFSETQ.

This clonotype was counted many times. The chain carries TRBV20-1 and TRBJ2-1; 10 bases are a match to TRBD2. The V gene's germline CDR1 is DFQATT and CDR2 SNEGSKA (reference sequence). The CDR3 covers 11 residues. The CDR3 DNA follows: TGCAGAGCGGGGGGGCGTTATGAGCAGTTCTTC. Its translation: CRAGGRYEQFF.

This clonotype was seen repeatedly, ten times or more. The chain joins TRBV5-1 to TRBJ2-2; possible D gene TRBD2, 5 bases. CDR3 length: 13 residues. V lost 1 base and J lost 10, with 11 bases in between. Germline assignment: CDR1 SGHRS and CDR2 YFSETQ. The CDR3 spells CASSLSWESELFF. The CDR3 DNA is TGCGCCAGCAGCTTGTCGTGGGAGTCGGAGCTGTTTTTT.

Ten or more counts support this clonotype. The chain is built from TRBV29-1 and TRBJ1-1; D uncertain. The CDR3 loop spans 13 amino acids. V was trimmed by 0 bases and J by 0 bases, leaving 5 bases between them. Germline V gene data show CDR1 as SQVTM and CDR2 as ANQGSEA. The CDR3 reads CSVEELMNTEAFF. CDR3 DNA: TGCAGCGTTGAAGAACTAATGAACACTGAAGCTTTCTTT.

This clonotype was counted ten times or more. The chain recombines TRBV7-2 with TRBJ1-1, with D maybe TRBD1 (5 bases). The CDR3 runs 15 residues. CDR1 is SGHTA and CDR2 is FQGNSA in the germline V gene. Trimming stripped 5 bases from V and 4 bases from J, with 17 bases between. The CDR3 bases are TGTGCCAGCAGCCAGACCCCAGGGTTGGGCACTGAAGCTTTCTTT. Amino acid sequence: CASSQTPGLGTEAFF.

This clonotype has at least ten counts. J is TRBJ1-1 and V is TRBV5-6; D remains unclear. Trimming took 2 bases from V and 8 from J, leaving 13 bases between them. Germline V lookup: CDR1 SGHDT, CDR2 YYEEEE. This CDR3 region has 13 residues. The CDR3 region is CASSFTPTGEAFF. The CDR3 DNA follows: TGTGCCAGCAGCTTTACACCTACGGGAGAAGCTTTCTTT.

This clonotype was counted many times. The rearrangement joins TRBV20-1 to TRBJ2-7; 8 positions agree with TRBD2. V lost 6 bases and J lost 2; bases outside the gene matches: 9. The CDR3 sequence is 14 residues long. Germline CDR1 and CDR2: DFQATT and SNEGSKA (reference sequence). DNA of the CDR3: TGCAGTGCCCCCCGGGGGGGAGGCCCCTACGAGCAGTACTTC. Protein sequence: CSAPRGGGPYEQYF.

This clonotype was seen many times. The gene calls are TRBV12-3 or TRBV12-4 and TRBJ1-1, with D possibly TRBD1 on 5 matching bases. The CDR3 contains 13 residues. V was clipped by 6 bases and J by 5 bases, with 13 bases between them. In DNA form, the CDR3 reads TGTGCCAGCAGCCTGTCGGGGGAAACTGAAGCTTTCTTT. It is translated as CASSLSGETEAFF.

Many counts were recorded for this clonotype. The genes are TRBV6-2 or TRBV6-3 and TRBJ2-7; D remains unclear. Germline V gives CDR1 MNHEY, CDR2 SVGEGT. V was clipped by 6 bases and J by 1 base, with 10 bases between them. The CDR3 is made up of 13 amino acids. CDR3 residues: CASRPLGSYEQYF. The CDR3 DNA is TGTGCCAGCAGGCCTTTAGGTTCCTACGAGCAGTACTTC.

This clonotype was counted ten times or more. This CDR3 is CASSLQGRVYNEQFF. In nucleotides, the CDR3 is TGTGCCAGCAGCCTCCAGGGAAGGGTCTACAATGAGCAGTTCTTC. The genes are TRBV7-2 and TRBJ2-1; possible D gene TRBD1, 5 bases. Germline CDR1 is SGHTA and CDR2 is FQGNSA. Trimming cost V 5 bases and J 3 bases, with 14 bases left between them. CDR3 size: 15 residues.

The sample holds many counts of this clonotype. V usage is TRBV27 and J usage is TRBJ2-7, with 11 bases identical to TRBD1. The V gene's germline CDR1 is MNHEY and CDR2 SMNVEV (reference sequence). V lost 6 bases and J lost 3; bases outside the gene matches: 7. The CDR3 has 15 residues. This chain's CDR3 is CASRLRDRGYYEQYF. The CDR3 bases are TGTGCCAGCAGGCTGCGGGACAGGGGGTACTACGAGCAGTACTTC.

This clonotype has only a few counts. This sequence joins TRBV7-6 and TRBJ2-5; the D is unclear. CDR1 is SGHVS, CDR2 FNYEAQ, per germline. V gave up 5 bases and J gave up 10 bases, with 17 bases separating them. The length of the CDR3 is 13 residues. CDR3 sequence reads: CASSPDPGSFQYF. The CDR3 region has the DNA TGTGCCAGCAGCCCCGACCCCGGAAGTTTCCAGTACTTC. Combining the CDR3 with reference TRBV7-6 and TRBJ2-5 gives the whole variable domain GAGVSQSPRYKVTKRGQDVALRCDPISGHVSLYWYRQALGQGPEFLTYFNYEAQQDKSGLPNDRFSAERPEGSISTLTIQRTEQRDSAMYRCASSPDPGSFQYFGPGTRLLVL.

This clonotype was detected ten times or more. The rearrangement uses TRBV12-3 or TRBV12-4 and TRBJ1-6; TRBD1 is a possible D gene (5 bases). This CDR3 has 15 amino acids. Trimming left V 1 base short and J 6 bases short, with 10 bases between. CDR3 nucleotides: TGTGCCAGCAGTTTAGGGTCAGGGTTTAATTCACCCCTCCACTTT. Amino acids: CASSLGSGFNSPLHF.

This clonotype was seen many times. This chain joins TRBV7-2 and TRBJ2-6; a possible D gene is TRBD2 (5 bases). CDR1 SGHTA and CDR2 FQGNSA come from the germline V gene. CDR3 length equals 18 residues. V was shortened by 1 base and J by 0 bases, with 13 bases between the two germline ends. In nucleotides, the CDR3 is TGTGCCAGCAGCTTAGTCGTGAGAGGGAGCTCTGGGGCCAACGTCCTGACTTTC. It specifies CASSLVVRGSSGANVLTF.

At least ten counts were recorded for this clonotype. The rearrangement uses TRBV20-1 and TRBJ2-2; D remains ambiguous. Between the trimmed V and J ends, which lost 5 bases and 2 bases, there was a span of 15 bases. Germline V gives CDR1 DFQATT, CDR2 SNEGSKA (reference sequence). The CDR3 sequence is 15 residues long. DNA for the CDR3: TGCAGTGCTTATAATCCGGGCCGAAACACCGGGGAGCTGTTTTTT. It codes for CSAYNPGRNTGELFF.

This clonotype was seen many times. This chain joins TRBV5-1 and TRBJ2-7; the match to TRBD1 covers 10 bases. The trim removed 0 bases at V and 3 bases at J, leaving 6 bases unmatched. The CDR3 is 16 amino acids. The germline V gene encodes CDR1 SGHRS and CDR2 YFSETQ. As DNA, the CDR3 is TGCGCCAGCAGCTTGGCTTCGGGACAGGGGAACTACGAGCAGTACTTC. Its protein is CASSLASGQGNYEQYF.

This clonotype appeared many times. The rearrangement links TRBV6-5 to TRBJ1-1; D remains unclear. Germline CDR1 and CDR2: MNHEY and SVGAGI. This CDR3 spans 15 amino acids. V was shortened by 7 bases and J by 5 bases, with 20 bases between the two germline ends. As DNA, the CDR3 is TGTGCCAGCAATCCGACCTCTGGACCGGGGACTGAAGCTTTCTTT. Its translation: CASNPTSGPGTEAFF.

This clonotype was counted many times. The chain has TRBV5-1 and TRBJ2-3; D perhaps matches TRBD1 (6 bases). In germline, CDR1 is SGHRS, CDR2 YFSETQ. CDR3 length: 12 residues. Trimming shortened V by 5 bases and J by 9 bases, and 13 bases separated the two germline ends. CDR3 in DNA: TGCGCCAGCAGGGTAGGACAGCAGACGCAGTATTTT. Amino acid sequence: CASRVGQQTQYF.

Many counts were recorded for this clonotype. This chain links TRBV12-3 or TRBV12-4 with TRBJ2-3; D gene uncertain. This CDR3 spans 17 amino acids. V lost 2 bases and J lost 4, with 19 bases in between. CDR3 residues: CASSLTPRLLAPDTQYF. CDR3 sequence (DNA): TGTGCCAGCAGTTTAACCCCTCGTCTATTGGCCCCAGATACGCAGTATTTT.

This clonotype was counted at least ten times. This sequence joins TRBV6-5 and TRBJ1-2; the D is unclear. V was pared by 5 bases and J by 4 bases, with 17 bases between. The length of the CDR3 is 15 residues. Germline CDR1 MNHEY, CDR2 SVGAGI. The CDR3 reads CASSLSRGRIYGYTF. The CDR3, as DNA: TGTGCCAGCAGTCTCAGCCGGGGTCGCATCTATGGCTACACCTTC.

This clonotype was seen ten or more times. The chain joins TRBV18 to TRBJ2-3; 12 nucleotides agree with TRBD2. The V gene end was trimmed by 6 bases and the J gene end by 9 bases; junction bases not matched to a gene: 13. CDR1 is KGHSH and CDR2 is LQKENI in the germline V gene. The CDR3 loop spans 16 amino acids. CDR3 coding DNA: TGTGCCAGCTCGTCCGAGACTAGCGGGGGATCCGGGACGCAGTATTTT. Protein: CASSSETSGGSGTQYF.

The sample holds many counts of this clonotype. V usage is TRBV4-3 and J usage is TRBJ2-7; 12 nucleotides agree with TRBD2. The CDR3 is 18 residues long. V dropped 1 base and J dropped 0; count of bases not matched to a gene: 7. Germline V gene sequence: CDR1 LGHNA, CDR2 YSLEER. The CDR3 coding sequence is TGCGCCAGCAGCCAAGCCGGTAGGGGACTAGCGGGCTCCTACGAGCAGTACTTC. This codes for CASSQAGRGLAGSYEQYF.

V is TRBV20-1 and J is TRBJ2-7; 9 bases map to TRBD1. Trimming removed 6 bases from V and 2 bases from J; junction bases left unmatched: 5. This CDR3 has 13 amino acids. Per germline, CDR1 DFQATT and CDR2 SNEGSKA (reference sequence). The CDR3 nucleotides read TGCAGTGCCCAACGACAGGGGGCCTACGAGCAGTACTTC. Protein sequence: CSAQRQGAYEQYF.

This clonotype was counted at least ten times. This chain links TRBV7-3 with TRBJ2-5, with TRBD2 matching over 8 bases. This CDR3 spans 13 amino acids. Losses at the gene ends were 5 bases for V and 6 bases for J; bases not matched to a gene: 5. The V gene's germline CDR1 is SGHTA and CDR2 FQGTGA. CDR3 in amino acids: CASSREGEKTQYF. DNA for the CDR3: TGTGCCAGCAGCCGGGAGGGTGAAAAGACCCAGTACTTC.

This clonotype has a count of ten or more. The chain joins TRBV12-3 or TRBV12-4 to TRBJ1-1; TRBD1 matches 7 bases. The V gene end was trimmed by 4 bases and the J gene end by 2 bases; junction bases not matched to a gene: 22. This CDR3 is 20 amino acids long. The CDR3 here is CASSSRSWLGNRDRNTEAFF. CDR3 nucleotide sequence: TGTGCCAGCAGTTCCCGTAGTTGGCTGGGTAACCGGGACAGAAACACTGAAGCTTTCTTT.

This clonotype was seen at least ten times. The rearrangement joins TRBV6-5 to TRBJ1-1; D perhaps matches TRBD1 (6 bases). V dropped 4 bases and J dropped 0 bases, with 12 bases sitting between them. This CDR3 comprises 15 residues. The germline gives CDR1 MNHEY, CDR2 SVGAGI. For the CDR3, the DNA is TGTGCCAGCAGTTCCGATCAGGGGATGAACACTGAAGCTTTCTTT. It translates to CASSSDQGMNTEAFF.

This clonotype was seen repeatedly, ten times or more. The chain has TRBV20-1 and TRBJ2-7; maybe TRBD2 (6 bases). Per germline, CDR1 DFQATT and CDR2 SNEGSKA (reference sequence). The CDR3 covers 15 residues. Trimming shortened V by 5 bases and J by 3 bases, and 20 bases separated the two germline ends. The CDR3 protein is CSAERQGLGFYEQYF. CDR3 nucleotides: TGCAGTGCTGAGCGGCAGGGACTGGGGTTCTACGAGCAGTACTTC.

This clonotype came up many times. The chain uses TRBV12-3 or TRBV12-4 and TRBJ1-1, with D possibly TRBD1 on 6 matching bases. CDR3 length: 15 amino acids. Trimming cost V 5 bases and J 4 bases, with 17 bases left between them. CDR3 residues: CASSLGWGQGTEAFF. The CDR3 DNA reads as TGTGCCAGCAGTCTTGGATGGGGGCAGGGCACTGAAGCTTTCTTT.

This clonotype was recorded many times. The rearrangement links TRBV27 to TRBJ1-5, with unresolved D. Trimming removed 6 bases at V and 4 bases at J, with 10 bases between. CDR3 length: 13 residues. Germline lookup yields CDR1 MNHEY and CDR2 SMNVEV (reference sequence). The CDR3 DNA reads TGTGCCAGCAGCCTGCTGATGAATCAGCCCCAGCATTTT. It is translated as CASSLLMNQPQHF.

This clonotype was counted between two and nine times. The rearrangement uses TRBV6-2 or TRBV6-3 and TRBJ2-4; no firm D call. This CDR3 has 14 residues. Germline V lookup: CDR1 MNHEY, CDR2 SVGEGT. V lost 6 bases, J lost 3 bases, and 12 bases lay in between. The CDR3 bases are TGTGCCAGCAGCCTCGGATCCCGCAAAAACATTCAGTACTTC. Protein sequence: CASSLGSRKNIQYF.